The 23 T cell receptor beta chains below were found in one sample sequenced in a study of cytomegalovirus exposure and HLA in healthy donors. In the PCR, 60 Vbeta and 13 Jbeta primers were used. Produced via immunoSEQ multiplex PCR; TCRdb's table is partial and in-frame only. The table has roughly 160,000 clones, 65% to 85% seen once. The sample consisted of PBMCs. These receptors came from a boy younger than 10 in good health and CMV-seronegative.

CDR3 DNA sequence: TGCGCCAGCAGCCAAGATTTGGCAGACTCTAGCACAGATACGCAGTATTTT. Residues: CASSQDLADSSTDTQYF. The rearrangement uses TRBV4-1 and TRBJ2-3; D is unresolved. V gave up 0 bases and J gave up 0 bases, with 13 bases separating them. The CDR3 is 17 residues long. Germline CDR1 MGHRA, CDR2 YSYEKL.

Worth noting for this clone: The identical CDR3 is also encoded by other nucleotide sequences in the sample. V gene TRBV7-8 combines with J gene TRBJ1-1; 8 bases line up with TRBD1. Per germline, CDR1 SGHVS and CDR2 FQNEAQ. The V segment lost 5 bases and the J segment 1 base; nucleotides outside the gene matches: 3. CDR3 length: 14 residues. The CDR3 loop is CASSLGQGNTEAFF. The CDR3 nucleotides read TGTGCCAGCAGCCTCGGACAGGGGAACACTGAAGCTTTCTTT.

The V and J genes are TRBV7-6 and TRBJ2-2; TRBD2 aligns across 9 bases. Germline V lookup: CDR1 SGHVS, CDR2 FNYEAQ. The CDR3 length is 15 residues. J was trimmed by 8 bases and V by 7 bases; bases with no gene match: 11. The CDR3 sequence is CASTPFGGGAGELFF. The CDR3 DNA is TGTGCCAGCACACCCTTTGGCGGGGGGGCTGGGGAGCTGTTTTTT.

The chain recombines TRBV4-2 with TRBJ2-1, with TRBD2 matching over 7 bases. Germline V lookup: CDR1 LGHNA, CDR2 YNFKEQ. The V gene end was trimmed by 1 base and the J gene end by 0 bases; junction bases not matched to a gene: 12. The CDR3 covers 19 residues. The CDR3 DNA reads TGTGCCAGCAGCCAAGGAGACGGAGCGGGATCTAGCTCCTACAATGAGCAGTTCTTC. This translates into CASSQGDGAGSSSYNEQFF.

As to this clone: This CDR3 is also generated by other DNA sequences in the sample. The chain employs TRBV2 and TRBJ2-5; 11 bases fit TRBD2. CDR1 SNHLY and CDR2 FYNNEI come from the germline V gene. The CDR3 sequence is 16 residues long. J was trimmed by 5 bases and V by 5 bases; bases with no gene match: 10. This CDR3 is CASSQLAGGAEETQYF. CDR3 DNA: TGTGCCAGCAGTCAGTTAGCGGGGGGGGCGGAGGAGACCCAGTACTTC.

This rearrangement joins TRBV13 to TRBJ1-1; D is uncertain. The CDR3 loop spans 15 amino acids. V was cut by 0 bases and J by 4 bases, with 12 bases left in between. Germline assignment: CDR1 PRHDT and CDR2 FYEKMQ (reference sequence). The CDR3, as DNA: TGTGCCAGCAGCTTAGGTCACGATGGCGGCACTGAAGCTTTCTTT. This codes for CASSLGHDGGTEAFF.

The chain combines TRBV29-1 with TRBJ2-1, with 11 nucleotides matching TRBD2. Losses at the gene ends were 7 bases for V and 6 bases for J; bases not matched to a gene: 11. Germline V CDR1 and CDR2: SQVTM, ANQGSEA. The length of the CDR3 is 15 residues. The CDR3: CSGYIAGGPVNEQFF. CDR3 nucleotide sequence: TGCAGCGGATATATAGCGGGAGGGCCGGTCAATGAGCAGTTCTTC.

This rearrangement joins TRBV11-2 to TRBJ1-2; 9 bases agree with TRBD1. V shed 2 bases and J 5 bases; nucleotides not matched to a gene: 9. This CDR3 has 16 residues. The germline CDR1 and CDR2 sequences are SGHAT and FQNNGV. CDR3 DNA sequence: TGTGCCAGCAGCTTAAGGGGGACAGGGCAAAAGTATGGCTACACCTTC. Translated, it gives CASSLRGTGQKYGYTF.

The chain has TRBV6-5 and TRBJ1-1, with D perhaps matching TRBD1 (5 bases). The CDR3 totals 13 residues. Looked up from germline, CDR1 is MNHEY and CDR2 is SVGAGI. V lost 5 bases to trimming and J lost 1 base, with 8 bases between them. CDR3: CASSRQTNTEAFF. CDR3 DNA: TGTGCCAGCAGTAGACAGACGAACACTGAAGCTTTCTTT.

V usage is TRBV7-9 and J usage is TRBJ1-2, with 8 nucleotides matching TRBD1. CDR1 and CDR2 from the germline V gene are SEHNR and FQNEAQ (reference sequence). V gave up 0 bases and J gave up 8 bases; unmatched junction bases: 8. This CDR3 comprises 15 residues. This CDR3 reads CASSLAQGAYLGYTF. In DNA form, the CDR3 reads TGTGCCAGCAGCTTAGCCCAGGGGGCCTACCTAGGCTACACCTTC.

This clone was seen a few times. V is TRBV10-3 and J is TRBJ2-7, with D maybe TRBD2 (7 bases). This CDR3 is built from 12 residues. Germline V gene data show CDR1 as ENHRY and CDR2 as SYGVKD. The germline V and J ends were trimmed by 6 bases and 5 bases, with 11 bases remaining between them. CDR3 nucleotides: TGTGCCATCAGAGGGGGGGCCGACGAGCAGTACTTC. Translating gives CAIRGGADEQYF.

The chain joins TRBV7-6 to TRBJ2-5; perhaps TRBD1 as D (6 bases). CDR1 SGHVS and CDR2 FNYEAQ come from the germline V gene. Trimming cost V 0 bases and J 2 bases, with 7 bases left between them. The CDR3 extends over 14 amino acids. The CDR3 DNA sequence: TGTGCCAGCAGCTTAGCTGACAGGCAAGAGACCCAGTACTTC. This encodes CASSLADRQETQYF. Combining the CDR3 with reference TRBV7-6 and TRBJ2-5 gives the whole variable domain GAGVSQSPRYKVTKRGQDVALRCDPISGHVSLYWYRQALGQGPEFLTYFNYEAQQDKSGLPNDRFSAERPEGSISTLTIQRTEQRDSAMYRCASSLADRQETQYFGPGTRLLVL.

This rearrangement joins TRBV7-2 to TRBJ2-1; possible D gene TRBD1, 5 bases. The CDR3 length is 15 residues. The ends were cut back, 1 base at V and 0 bases at J, with 7 bases in the middle. Germline values: CDR1 SGHTA, CDR2 FQGNSA. CDR3 DNA sequence: TGTGCCAGCAGCTTAGGCCAGGGCTCCTACAATGAGCAGTTCTTC. Residues: CASSLGQGSYNEQFF. Drawing the rest from reference TRBV7-2 and TRBJ2-1, the complete variable domain is GAGVSQSPSNKVTEKGKDVELRCDPISGHTALYWYRQSLGQGLEFLIYFQGNSAPDKSGLPSDRFSAERTGGSVSTLTIQRTQQEDSAVYLCASSLGQGSYNEQFFGPGTRLTVL.

This chain joins TRBV29-1 and TRBJ2-2, with 7 bases matching TRBD2. The V gene end was trimmed by 4 bases and the J gene end by 4 bases; junction bases not matched to a gene: 3. The germline V gene encodes CDR1 SQVTM and CDR2 ANQGSEA. This CDR3 spans 13 amino acids. The CDR3 spells CSVAGGPTGELFF. CDR3 nucleotide sequence: TGCAGCGTTGCGGGGGGACCCACCGGGGAGCTGTTTTTT.

The CDR3 sequence is CASSFHLGGGETQYF. The CDR3 nucleotides read TGTGCCAGCAGCTTCCACCTAGGGGGAGGGGAGACCCAGTACTTC. The chain couples TRBV7-8 to TRBJ2-5, with a tentative D call TRBD2 (7 bases). The CDR3 totals 15 residues. The germline V gene encodes CDR1 SGHVS and CDR2 FQNEAQ. The ends were cut back, 3 bases at V and 5 bases at J, with 16 bases in the middle.

The sample holds a few counts of this clone. V is TRBV9 and J is TRBJ2-2, with unresolved D. This CDR3 is 15 amino acids long. Germline V gene data show CDR1 as SGDLS and CDR2 as YYNGEE. Between the trimmed V and J ends, which lost 5 bases and 1 base, there was a span of 12 bases. The CDR3 DNA sequence: TGTGCCAGCAGTCGTCACCGACTGAACACCGGGGAGCTGTTTTTT. Amino acid sequence: CASSRHRLNTGELFF.

This chain links TRBV29-1 with TRBJ2-1; 10 bases map to TRBD2. This CDR3 is 15 amino acids long. Per the germline V gene, CDR1 is SQVTM and CDR2 is ANQGSEA. V was clipped by 2 bases and J by 0 bases; unmatched bases: 1. CDR3 residues: CSVESSGSSYNEQFF. The CDR3 nucleotides are TGCAGCGTTGAATCTAGCGGGAGCTCCTACAATGAGCAGTTCTTC.

V is TRBV14 and J is TRBJ1-2, with 7 positions matching TRBD1. This CDR3 is 16 amino acids long. V gave up 1 base and J gave up 6 bases; unmatched junction bases: 11. Per germline, CDR1 SGHDN and CDR2 FVKESK. As DNA, the CDR3 is TGTGCCAGCAGCCAAGCAGGGACAGCAAGTCACAATGGCTACACCTTC. Translation gives CASSQAGTASHNGYTF. The full variable domain, rest sourced from reference TRBV14 and TRBJ1-2, is EAGVTQFPSHSVIEKGQTVTLRCDPISGHDNLYWYRRVMGKEIKFLLHFVKESKQDESGMPNNRFLAERTGGTYSTLKVQPAELEDSGVYFCASSQAGTASHNGYTFGSGTRLTVV.

A single count supports this clone. The J gene is TRBJ2-3, the V gene TRBV7-3; 7 nucleotides match TRBD2. Germline values: CDR1 SGHTA, CDR2 FQGTGA. V lost 2 bases, J lost 1 base, and 0 bases stayed unmatched. The CDR3 is 14 amino acids. The CDR3 DNA reads as TGTGCCAGCAGCTTACTAGCGGGCACAGATACGCAGTATTTT. Encoded protein: CASSLLAGTDTQYF.

This clone was seen a single time. The rearrangement uses TRBV11-2 and TRBJ2-7; 8 nucleotides match TRBD1. The trim removed 1 base at V and 4 bases at J, leaving 9 bases unmatched. The CDR3 consists of 16 residues. The germline V gene has CDR1 SGHAT and CDR2 FQNNGV. The CDR3 region has the DNA TGTGCCAGCAGCTTAGTACCCGACAGGGGTTTTTACGAGCAGTACGTC. This encodes CASSLVPDRGFYEQYV.

The chain joins TRBV9 to TRBJ2-7, with TRBD1 matching 7 bases. Germline values: CDR1 SGDLS, CDR2 YYNGEE. There are 14 residues in the CDR3. Trimming cost V 0 bases and J 4 bases; bases outside gene matches: 4. The CDR3 loop is CASSVDDRVYEQYF. The CDR3 DNA reads as TGTGCCAGCAGCGTAGATGACAGGGTTTACGAGCAGTACTTC. Variable domain in full (rest from reference TRBV9 and TRBJ2-7): DSGVTQTPKHLITATGQRVTLRCSPRSGDLSVYWYQQSLDQGLQFLIQYYNGEERAKGNILERFSAQQFPDLHSELNLSSLELGDSALYFCASSVDDRVYEQYFGPGTRLTVT.

The CDR3 spells CASSQETGGRYEQYF. DNA of the CDR3: TGCGCCAGCAGCCAAGAAACGGGAGGGCGATACGAGCAGTACTTC. The chain combines TRBV4-3 with TRBJ2-7; 8 bases align to TRBD2. CDR3 size: 15 residues. Trimming at V came to 0 bases and at J to 4 bases, leaving 5 bases not matched to a gene. Germline values: CDR1 LGHNA, CDR2 YSLEER.

J is TRBJ2-1 and V is TRBV7-8; TRBD1 matches 8 bases. J was trimmed by 3 bases and V by 1 base; bases with no gene match: 5. The length of the CDR3 is 16 residues. Germline V gene sequence: CDR1 SGHVS, CDR2 FQNEAQ. Here the CDR3 reads CASSLVVGQVYNEQFF. The CDR3 coding sequence is TGTGCCAGCAGCTTAGTGGTGGGACAGGTCTACAATGAGCAGTTCTTC.